This is a list of T cell receptor beta chains from one sample in a study of CD8+CD57+ T cells in acquired aplastic anemia. TCRdb ran MiXCR on the reads and lists one entry per CDR3 protein. The sample carries 350,000 to 450,000 distinct CDR3 sequences, under 80% recorded once. The sequenced sample consisted of sorted CD4+, CD8+, or CD8+CD57+ T cells (not recorded which) from PBMCs. These receptor sequences come from a human donor in good health, serving as a control. The CDR3 runs from the conserved cysteine through the conserved F or W. A D gene is named only where the DNA matches it firmly.

J,V,D,CDR3
TRBJ1-2,TRBV9,-,CASTPRTGGYGYTF
TRBJ1-1,TRBV2,-,CASSYSAGGADTEAFF
TRBJ1-1,TRBV7-3,TRBD1,CASSLVQGVMNTEAFF
TRBJ2-1,TRBV7-2,TRBD2,CASSFRVAGGGEVF
TRBJ2-1,TRBV5-1,TRBD2,CASSLAGAHNNEQFF
TRBJ1-1,TRBV15,-,CATSSKGTTEAFF
TRBJ1-1,TRBV12-3/TRBV12-4,-,CASSLVIKSHTEAIF
TRBJ2-1,TRBV29-1,TRBD1,CSVEAGQGNNAQFF
TRBJ1-2,TRBV9,-,CASSVESSVPNYGYTF
TRBJ1-5,TRBV6-1,TRBD1,CASSDPGTAFYSNQPQHF
TRBJ1-1,TRBV6-6,TRBD1,CASSYSGQVNTEAFF
TRBJ2-7,TRBV7-6,TRBD1,CASSDVGTDSYEQYF
TRBJ2-4,TRBV20-1,TRBD1,CSARTGGSIQYF
TRBJ2-3,TRBV24-1,-,CATSDARVVTDTQYF
TRBJ1-1,TRBV2,-,CASSENSLNTEAFF
TRBJ2-7,TRBV20-1,-,CSAHDSRSQLVEQYF
TRBJ1-5,TRBV10-3,-,CAISDLDPRFSNQPQHF
TRBJ1-1,TRBV7-9,-,CASSPNGRTEAFF
TRBJ2-7,TRBV12-3/TRBV12-4,-,CASSIGLRGKLYEQYF
TRBJ2-5,TRBV11-2,-,CASSVDRAVQETQYF
TRBJ2-3,TRBV7-9,-,CASSSIGTGISTDTQYF
TRBJ2-3,TRBV12-3/TRBV12-4,-,CASSTENYFSQYF
TRBJ1-2,TRBV5-1,-,CASSFATCASTF
TRBJ2-7,TRBV20-1,-,CSASSQGIYEQYF
TRBJ2-6,TRBV19,-,CASSTPSRGANVLTF
TRBJ1-3,TRBV20-1,-,CSARDRSSGNTIYF
TRBJ2-7,TRBV9,TRBD2,CASSVGTSGLSSYEQYF
TRBJ2-3,TRBV5-6,-,CASSLGLYTQYF
TRBJ1-6,TRBV12-3/TRBV12-4,-,CASSSDSVFTSSYNSPLHF
TRBJ1-2,TRBV7-2,-,CASSRPGRGAFYGYTF
TRBJ2-7,TRBV5-1,-,CASSLASNGHGAYEQYF
TRBJ2-5,TRBV7-2,-,CASSDRAGNTIYFF
TRBJ1-1,TRBV19,-,CASTYLGRTEAFF
TRBJ1-1,TRBV20-1,TRBD1,CSATGDSENIF
TRBJ1-4,TRBV7-2,-,CASSLASTLELFF
TRBJ2-2,TRBV3-2,-,CASSRKPGLAGGHAGELFF
TRBJ2-3,TRBV30,-,CAWSPPNTDTQYF
TRBJ2-2,TRBV19,TRBD1,CASSIVGQSTGELFF
TRBJ1-3,TRBV4-3,TRBD1,CASSQKDRANTIYF
TRBJ2-1,TRBV7-8,-,CASSTSGNEQFF
TRBJ1-1,TRBV5-1,-,CASRLGKAAGF
TRBJ1-1,TRBV19,-,CANSWAMNTEAFF
TRBJ1-6,TRBV2,TRBD1,CASSEMDRAPLHF
TRBJ1-2,TRBV7-2,-,CASSPHYSLSNSAYTF
TRBJ2-5,TRBV20-1,TRBD1,CSAARDREYTQYF
TRBJ1-1,TRBV19,-,CASKEVYRWNTEAFF
TRBJ2-2,TRBV10-3,-,CAISAGTWAGEPFF
TRBJ1-1,TRBV5-1,-,CASSEGRHTDEAFF
TRBJ2-5,TRBV25-1,-,CASSHTSQETQYF
TRBJ1-6,TRBV5-1,-,CASGIGENGSPLHF
TRBJ1-6,TRBV7-9,TRBD1,CASSFGTGVSPLHF
TRBJ1-1,TRBV29-1,-,CSVTRDNTEAFF
TRBJ2-7,TRBV12-3/TRBV12-4,-,CASRGSYEQYF
TRBJ2-7,TRBV9,-,CASSIGPVDTDKQYF
TRBJ1-6,TRBV5-6,-,CASSLEGPSPLHF
TRBJ2-7,TRBV7-3,TRBD2,CASSEASGGTYNEQYF
TRBJ2-7,TRBV12-3/TRBV12-4,TRBD1,CASSLDRRREQYF
TRBJ2-2,TRBV15,-,CATSRSRGVTGELFF